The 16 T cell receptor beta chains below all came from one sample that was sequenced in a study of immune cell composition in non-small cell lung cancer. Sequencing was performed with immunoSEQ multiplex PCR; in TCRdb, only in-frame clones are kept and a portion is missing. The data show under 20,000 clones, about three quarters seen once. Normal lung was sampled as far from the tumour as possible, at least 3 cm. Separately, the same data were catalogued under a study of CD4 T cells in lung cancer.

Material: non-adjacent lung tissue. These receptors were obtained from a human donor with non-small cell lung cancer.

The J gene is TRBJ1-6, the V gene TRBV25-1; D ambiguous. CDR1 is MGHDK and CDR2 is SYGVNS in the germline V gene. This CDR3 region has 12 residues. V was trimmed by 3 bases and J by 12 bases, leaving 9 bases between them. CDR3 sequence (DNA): TGTGCCAGCAGTGACCCTCCCCTACCCCTCCACTTT. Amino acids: CASSDPPLPLHF.

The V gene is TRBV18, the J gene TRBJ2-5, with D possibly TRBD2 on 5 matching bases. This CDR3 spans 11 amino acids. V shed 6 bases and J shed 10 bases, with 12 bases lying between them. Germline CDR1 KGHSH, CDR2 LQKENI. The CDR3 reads CASSSDRDQYF. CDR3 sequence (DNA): TGTGCCAGCTCGTCCGATCGGGACCAGTACTTC. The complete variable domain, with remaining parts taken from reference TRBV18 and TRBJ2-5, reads NAGVMQNPRHLVRRRGQEARLRCSPMKGHSHVYWYRQLPEEGLKFMVYLQKENIIDESGMPKERFSAEFPKEGPSILRIQQVVRGDSAAYFCASSSDRDQYFGPGTRLLVL.

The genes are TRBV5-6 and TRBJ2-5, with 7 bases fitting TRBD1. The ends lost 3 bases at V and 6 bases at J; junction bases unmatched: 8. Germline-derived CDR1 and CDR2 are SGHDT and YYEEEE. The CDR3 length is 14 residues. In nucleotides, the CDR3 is TGTGCCAGCAGCTCCGGAAGACAGGGCCAGACCCAGTACTTC. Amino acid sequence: CASSSGRQGQTQYF.

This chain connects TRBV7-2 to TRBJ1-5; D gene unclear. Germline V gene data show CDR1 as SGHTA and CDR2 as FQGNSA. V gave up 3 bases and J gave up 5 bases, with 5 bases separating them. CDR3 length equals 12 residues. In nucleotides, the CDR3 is TGTGCCAGCAGCTTGACGGATCAGCCCCAGCATTTT. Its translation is CASSLTDQPQHF.

The CDR3 protein is CASSPLAGALEEQYF. DNA for the CDR3: TGTGCCAGCAGCCCATTAGCGGGAGCTTTGGAGGAGCAGTACTTC. This chain connects TRBV5-6 to TRBJ2-7; 9 bases line up with TRBD2. CDR1 and CDR2 (germline): SGHDT, YYEEEE. V lost 4 bases, J lost 7 bases, and 12 bases stayed unmatched. The CDR3 is 15 residues long.

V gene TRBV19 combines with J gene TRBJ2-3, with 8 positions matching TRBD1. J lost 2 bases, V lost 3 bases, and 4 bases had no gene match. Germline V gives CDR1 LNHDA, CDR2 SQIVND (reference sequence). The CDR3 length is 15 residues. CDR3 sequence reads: CASSMGQGATDTQYF. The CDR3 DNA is TGTGCCAGTAGTATGGGTCAGGGGGCCACAGATACGCAGTATTTT.

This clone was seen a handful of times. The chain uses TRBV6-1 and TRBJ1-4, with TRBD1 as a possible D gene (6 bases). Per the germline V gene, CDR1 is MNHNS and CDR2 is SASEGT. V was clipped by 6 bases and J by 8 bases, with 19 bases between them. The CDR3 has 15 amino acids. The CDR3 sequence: CASSRTDNKGEKLFF. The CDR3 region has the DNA TGTGCCAGCAGCCGGACAGATAATAAAGGGGAAAAACTGTTTTTT.

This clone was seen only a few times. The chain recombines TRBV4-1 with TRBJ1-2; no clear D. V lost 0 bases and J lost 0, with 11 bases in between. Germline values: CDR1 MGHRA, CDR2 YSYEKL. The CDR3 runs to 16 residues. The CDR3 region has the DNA TGCGCCAGCAGCCAAGATACGGCAGCAGCTAACTATGGCTACACCTTC. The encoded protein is CASSQDTAAANYGYTF.

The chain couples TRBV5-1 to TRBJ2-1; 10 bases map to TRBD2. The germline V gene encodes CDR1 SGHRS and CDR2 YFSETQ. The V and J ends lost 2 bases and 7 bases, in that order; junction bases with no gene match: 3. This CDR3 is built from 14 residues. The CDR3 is CASSLAGGQNEQFF. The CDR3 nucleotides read TGCGCCAGCAGCTTAGCGGGGGGGCAGAATGAGCAGTTCTTC. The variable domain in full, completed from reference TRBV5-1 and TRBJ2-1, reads KAGVTQTPRYLIKTRGQQVTLSCSPISGHRSVSWYQQTPGQGLQFLFEYFSETQRNKGNFPGRFSGRQFSNSRSEMNVSTLELGDSALYLCASSLAGGQNEQFFGPGTRLTVL.

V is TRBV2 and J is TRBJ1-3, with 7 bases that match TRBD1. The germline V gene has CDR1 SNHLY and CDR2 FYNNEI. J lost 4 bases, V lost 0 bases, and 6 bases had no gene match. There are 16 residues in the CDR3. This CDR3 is CASSEAAQGQGNTIYF. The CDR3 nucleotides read TGTGCCAGCAGTGAAGCTGCTCAGGGACAGGGAAACACCATATATTTT.

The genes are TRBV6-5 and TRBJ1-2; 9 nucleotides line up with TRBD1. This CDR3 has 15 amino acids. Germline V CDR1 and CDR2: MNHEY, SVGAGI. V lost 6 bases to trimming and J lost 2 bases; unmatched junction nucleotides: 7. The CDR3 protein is CASSALGTGNYGYTF. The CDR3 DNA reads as TGTGCCAGCAGCGCCCTCGGGACAGGGAACTATGGCTACACCTTC.

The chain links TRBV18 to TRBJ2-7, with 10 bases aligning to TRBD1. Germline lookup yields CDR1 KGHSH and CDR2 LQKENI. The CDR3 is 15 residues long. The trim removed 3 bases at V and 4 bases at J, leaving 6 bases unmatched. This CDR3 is CASSPGDRGGYEQYF. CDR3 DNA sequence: TGTGCCAGCTCACCTGGGGACAGGGGAGGATACGAGCAGTACTTC.

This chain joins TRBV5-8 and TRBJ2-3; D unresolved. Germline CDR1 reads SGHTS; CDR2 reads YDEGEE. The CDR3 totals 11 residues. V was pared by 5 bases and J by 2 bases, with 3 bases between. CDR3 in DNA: TGTGCCAGCAGGCTCACAGATACGCAGTATTTT. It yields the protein CASRLTDTQYF.

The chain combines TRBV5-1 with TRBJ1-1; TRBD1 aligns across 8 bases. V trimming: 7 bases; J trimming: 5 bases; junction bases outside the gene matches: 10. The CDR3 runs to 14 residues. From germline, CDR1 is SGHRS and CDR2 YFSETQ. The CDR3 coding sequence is TGCGCCAGCCAAATGACAGGGGCGAGTACTGAAGCTTTCTTT. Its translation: CASQMTGASTEAFF.

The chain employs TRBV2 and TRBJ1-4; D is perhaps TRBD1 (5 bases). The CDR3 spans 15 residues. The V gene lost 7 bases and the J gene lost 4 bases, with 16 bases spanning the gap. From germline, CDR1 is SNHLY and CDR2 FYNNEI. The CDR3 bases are TGTGCCAGCAAAGGCGCCGGGACGGATAATGAAAAACTGTTTTTT. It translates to CASKGAGTDNEKLFF.

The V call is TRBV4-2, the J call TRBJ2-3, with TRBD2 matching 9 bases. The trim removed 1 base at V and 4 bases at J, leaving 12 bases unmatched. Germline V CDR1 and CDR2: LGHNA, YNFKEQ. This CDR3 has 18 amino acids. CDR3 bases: TGTGCCAGCAGCCAAGGGTACAGTATAGCGGGGGCGGCAGATACGCAGTATTTT. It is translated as CASSQGYSIAGAADTQYF.